The clone carrying this TCR beta chain was picked up a small number of times. Its antigen is as yet unknown. TCRdb processed the 5' RACE reads anew with MiXCR; each CDR3 protein has one entry. The sample records around 120,000 distinct CDR3 sequences, around 15% being singletons. The sample comes from a study of T cells after yellow fever vaccination. Study-level points and caveats: Only a small proportion of the clonotypes turned up in both the CD4 and the CD8 compartments, likely arising from convergent recombination.

Sequences were derived from CD8+ T cells sorted from PBMCs, sampled 5 days after the yellow fever booster vaccination. The receptor's source is a man between 18 and 35 years old who received the YFV17D yellow fever vaccine.

The CDR3 is CASSQKQGNQPQHF. CDR3 nucleotides: TGTGCCAGCAGCCAAAAACAAGGCAATCAGCCCCAGCATTTT. The chain uses TRBV4-2 and TRBJ1-5; D not certain. CDR3 length: 14 amino acids. CDR1 is LGHNA and CDR2 is YNFKEQ in the germline V gene. V lost 2 bases and J 2 bases, leaving 7 bases between the germline ends.